These T cell receptor beta chains were read from a single sample in a study of shared clonotypes between healthy human individuals. Generated by immunoSEQ multiplex PCR, the TCRdb table keeps only in-frame clones and is missing some. The sample holds about 680,000 clones, just over 90% seen once. Sequencing was done on a sample of naive CD8+ T cells sorted from blood. Receptor source: a man younger than 45 in good health. Both conserved end residues are part of each CDR3. Each record gives: V gene, D gene, clone size, J gene, CDR3 DNA, CDR3 protein. The D gene is left open where the match is weak. Clone size appears in some rows only: once, few, many, or a class for an expanded clone.

>TRBV6-6|TRBD1|once|TRBJ2-1
TGTGCCAGCAGTGCACTACAGGGGTACGACAATGAGCAGTTCTTC
CASSALQGYDNEQFF
>TRBV29-1|TRBD1|.|TRBJ2-1
TGCAGCGTTGAACTGGGGGACAGGGCTTACAATGAGCAGTTCTTC
CSVELGDRAYNEQFF
>TRBV11-2|TRBD1|once|TRBJ1-1
TGTGCCAGCAGCTCCTCCGGGACAGGGGCCACTGAAGCTTTCTTT
CASSSSGTGATEAFF
>TRBV5-1|.|.|TRBJ2-3
TGCGCCAGCAGCCATCGATTAGCGACCACAGATACGCAGTATTTT
CASSHRLATTDTQYF
>TRBV6-1|.|.|TRBJ1-5
TGTGCCAGCAGGACGAGGGGTGGCAATCAGCCCCAGCATTTT
CASRTRGGNQPQHF
>TRBV5-1|.|.|TRBJ1-1
TGCGCCAGCAGCTTGGCGGCCGTGGCCCAAATTGAAGCTTTCTTT
CASSLAAVAQIEAFF
>TRBV7-2|TRBD2|.|TRBJ2-7
TGTGCCAGCAGCTTATTTGCGGGAGGGTCCTACGAGCAGTACTTC
CASSLFAGGSYEQYF
>TRBV7-9|TRBD1|.|TRBJ2-7
TGTGCCAGCAGCGAACTCGCTATGACAGGGGTTACCTACGAGCAGTACTTC
CASSELAMTGVTYEQYF
>TRBV27|.|.|TRBJ1-2
TGTGCCAGCAGTTTAAGGGGTGGAAACGAAGGCTACACCTTC
CASSLRGGNEGYTF
>TRBV7-9|TRBD2|.|TRBJ2-5
TGTGCCAGCACCCGGGCTAGCGGGTACCAAGAGACCCAGTACTTC
CASTRASGYQETQYF
>TRBV7-9|.|.|TRBJ2-3
TGTGCCAGCAGCTTAACGGCCCGCACAGATACGCAGTATTTT
CASSLTARTDTQYF
>TRBV27|.|.|TRBJ2-5
TGTGCCAGCAGTCTGGGACTCCCGTACCAAGAGACCCAGTACTTC
CASSLGLPYQETQYF
>TRBV5-1|.|.|TRBJ1-4
TGCGCCAGCAGCTTGGTCGGGGGCGCGGGTGAAAAACTGTTTTTT
CASSLVGGAGEKLFF
>TRBV28|.|.|TRBJ2-7
TGTGCCAGCAGTTTACCAGATCTCTACGAGCAGTACTTC
CASSLPDLYEQYF
>TRBV7-9|.|.|TRBJ2-7
TGTGCCAGCAGCTTAACGAATAACTACGAGCAGTACTTC
CASSLTNNYEQYF
>TRBV28|.|once|TRBJ2-1
TGTGCCAGCAGTTTATGGGGGGGTACCGCCAATGAGCAGTTCTTC
CASSLWGGTANEQFF